This TCR beta chain was retrieved from a study of CD8 T cells in ankylosing spondylitis. General observations from the study: Certain motif variants had earlier been reported in reactive arthritis synovial fluid and blood. It was reported that disease-linked clones were significantly enriched in matched ankylosing spondylitis synovial fluid. One TCR beta motif, made up of about 8 highly homologous variants, appeared characteristic of ankylosing spondylitis blood. Peripheral blood held disease-linked clones only at relatively low frequency, and these were CD8+.

This clonotype turned up a few times. What it binds is not known. Germline-derived CDR1 and CDR2 are LGHNT and FRNRAP. This CDR3 contains 14 residues. V lost 6 bases and J lost 6, with 15 bases in between. 5'-RACE, quantitative and with molecular barcodes, yielded the TCR beta libraries. MiXCR, run by TCRdb on the 5' RACE reads, gives a single entry per CDR3 protein. The sample carries some 130,000 distinct CDR3 sequences, over 15% recorded once. The sequencing sample was made of blood, either unsorted or a sorted T cell fraction (not recorded which). The sequence derives from a male donor with ankylosing spondylitis. The chain has TRBV12-5 and TRBJ2-1; a weak D match, TRBD1 (6 bases). In DNA, the CDR3 is TGTGCTAGTGGCCCGGACAGCTCCGGCAATGAGCAGTTCTTC. Translated, it gives CASGPDSSGNEQFF. Drawing the rest from reference TRBV12-5 and TRBJ2-1, the complete variable domain is DARVTQTPRHKVTEMGQEVTMRCQPILGHNTVFWYRQTMMQGLELLAYFRNRAPLDDSGMPKDRFSAEMPDATLATLKIQPSEPRDSAVYFCASGPDSSGNEQFFGPGTRLTVL.